A selection of T cell receptor beta chains follows, all from one sample in a study of post-analysis software for immune sequencing data. TCRdb re-called the PCR reads with MiXCR, one entry per CDR3 protein. The sample consists of about 770,000 distinct CDR3 sequences, 46% of them appearing once. The sequencing sample was made of blood. Receptor source: a girl between 5 and 17 years old with multiple sclerosis. Both conserved end residues are part of each CDR3. A D gene is named only where the DNA matches it firmly. Size values are once, few and many counts, or a class for expanded clones, and some rows have none.

d_call	clone_size	v_call	j_call	cdr3_aa	cdr3_nt
TRBD2	NA	TRBV7-9	TRBJ2-7	CAGGDSYEQYF	TGTGCCGGGGGGGACTCCTACGAGCAGTACTTC
NA	few	TRBV3-1	TRBJ2-7	CASSQRQEQYF	TGTGCCAGCAGCCAAAGACAGGAGCAGTACTTC
TRBD2	NA	TRBV19	TRBJ2-3	CASSASGIFSDTQYF	TGTGCCAGTAGTGCTAGCGGGATCTTCTCAGATACGCAGTATTTT
TRBD1	NA	TRBV20-1	TRBJ2-7	CSANNKGDRGLYEQYF	TGCAGTGCAAACAACAAAGGAGACAGGGGGCTCTACGAGCAGTACTTC
NA	NA	TRBV12-3/TRBV12-4	TRBJ2-3	CASSFRLAADTQYF	TGTGCCAGCAGTTTCAGACTGGCGGCAGATACGCAGTATTTT
NA	few	TRBV29-1	TRBJ2-4	CSVVGLWLGWNIQYF	TGCAGCGTTGTGGGACTGTGGCTAGGGTGGAACATTCAGTACTTC
TRBD1	NA	TRBV28	TRBJ2-5	CASSQDRGLETQYF	TGTGCCAGCAGTCAAGACAGGGGCTTGGAGACCCAGTACTTC
TRBD1	NA	TRBV14	TRBJ2-7	CASSQFRTGTALAEQYF	TGTGCCAGCAGCCAGTTTAGGACAGGGACAGCCCTTGCCGAGCAGTACTTC
NA	NA	TRBV20-1	TRBJ1-2	CSARDYQEHTF	TGCAGTGCTAGAGATTACCAGGAACACACCTTC
NA	NA	TRBV7-9	TRBJ2-7	CASSHTGPSYEQYF	TGTGCCAGCAGCCACACAGGGCCCTCCTACGAGCAGTACTTC
NA	few	TRBV7-2	TRBJ2-5	CASSARQEETQYF	TGTGCCAGCAGCGCCCGACAGGAAGAGACCCAGTACTTC
TRBD2	NA	TRBV7-2	TRBJ2-1	CASSLDRLAGDEQFF	TGTGCCAGCAGCTTAGATAGACTAGCGGGAGATGAGCAGTTCTTC
NA	NA	TRBV28	TRBJ2-1	CASGMTGSIAGSSYNEQFF	TGTGCCAGCGGAATGACAGGGTCTATAGCGGGAAGCTCCTACAATGAGCAGTTCTTC
NA	NA	TRBV5-1	TRBJ2-3	CASSLTAGSTDTQYF	TGCGCCAGCAGCCTTACGGCGGGAAGCACAGATACGCAGTATTTT
TRBD2	NA	TRBV20-1	TRBJ2-5	CSARPSGRTETQYF	TGCAGTGCGAGACCTAGCGGGAGAACGGAGACCCAGTACTTC
NA	NA	TRBV7-9	TRBJ2-7	CASSLDTGSERASYEQYF	TGTGCCAGCAGCTTAGATACCGGGAGCGAAAGAGCCTCCTACGAGCAGTACTTC
NA	few	TRBV20-1	TRBJ2-7	CSASGNSYEQYF	TGCAGTGCTAGTGGGAACTCCTACGAGCAGTACTTC
NA	NA	TRBV9	TRBJ1-1	CASSVEGWSEAFF	TGTGCCAGCAGCGTAGAGGGGTGGTCTGAAGCTTTCTTT
NA	few	TRBV9	TRBJ2-1	CASSGQVSEQFF	TGTGCCAGCAGCGGACAGGTCAGTGAGCAGTTCTTC
NA	NA	TRBV20-1	TRBJ1-1	CSARDRMRTVTEAFF	TGCAGTGCTAGAGACCGGATGCGAACAGTTACTGAAGCTTTCTTT
NA	NA	TRBV10-3	TRBJ2-3	CAISWDPSSDTQYF	TGTGCCATCAGCTGGGACCCCTCCTCAGATACGCAGTATTTT
NA	NA	TRBV5-1	TRBJ1-1	CASSPRDPGNTEAFF	TGCGCCAGCAGCCCCAGGGATCCAGGGAACACTGAAGCTTTCTTT